The 24 T cell receptor beta chains in this list originate from one sample, sequenced in a study of regulatory T cells in long-lasting Graves disease. Time point reported: newly diagnosed GD, antithyroid drugs for less than 3 months. From RNA extracted from PBMCs, the TCR library was made. Arm-PCR of CDR3 regions with iRepertoire HTBI primers generated TCR beta libraries. TCRdb independently ran MiXCR on the multiplex PCR reads; one entry per CDR3 protein. The data hold 440,000 or so distinct CDR3 sequences, with more than 12% observed a single time. These data also formed part of another study, on T cells in Graves' hyperthyroidism and ophthalmopathy.

Material: peripheral blood mononuclear cells (PBMCs), obtained at new diagnosis, from a patient treated with antithyroid drugs. The receptors were gathered from a woman aged 30 to 39 with Graves disease.

This clonotype was counted many times. The gene calls are TRBV3-1 and TRBJ1-2; 7 positions match TRBD1. The germline V gene encodes CDR1 LGHDT and CDR2 YNNKEL (reference sequence). Losses at the gene ends were 0 bases for V and 2 bases for J; bases not matched to a gene: 3. The CDR3 is 15 residues long. This CDR3 is CASSQEDRANYGYTF. The CDR3 coding sequence is TGTGCCAGCAGCCAAGAAGACAGGGCCAACTATGGCTACACCTTC. Full variable domain (rest looked up from reference TRBV3-1 and TRBJ1-2): DTAVSQTPKYLVTQMGNDKSIKCEQNLGHDTMYWYKQDSKKFLKIMFSYNNKELIINETVPNRFSPKSPDKAHLNLHINSLELGDSAVYFCASSQEDRANYGYTFGSGTRLTVV.

This clonotype has just a few counts. This sequence joins TRBV3-1 and TRBJ2-7, with TRBD1 matching 10 bases. Germline values: CDR1 LGHDT, CDR2 YNNKEL (reference sequence). V was clipped by 4 bases and J by 0 bases; unmatched bases: 12. This CDR3 has 18 amino acids. CDR3 loop: CASSRFMSRDRGSYEQYF. In nucleotides, the CDR3 is TGTGCCAGCAGCCGATTTATGTCCCGGGACAGGGGCTCCTACGAGCAGTACTTC.

The J gene is TRBJ2-2, the V gene TRBV12-3 or TRBV12-4; no definite D call. The CDR3 is made up of 12 amino acids. Trimming cost V 7 bases and J 4 bases, with 7 bases left between them. This CDR3 reads CASNYSTGELFF. The CDR3 bases are TGTGCCAGCAATTATTCCACCGGGGAGCTGTTTTTT.

The chain recombines TRBV5-1 with TRBJ2-7; 14 bases match TRBD2. V gave up 4 bases and J gave up 6 bases; unmatched junction bases: 6. CDR3 length: 15 residues. Germline V gene sequence: CDR1 SGHRS, CDR2 YFSETQ. CDR3 residues: CASSEGLAGAGEQYF. The DNA of the CDR3 is TGCGCCAGCAGCGAGGGACTAGCGGGAGCTGGCGAGCAGTACTTC. The full variable domain, completed using reference TRBV5-1 and TRBJ2-7, is KAGVTQTPRYLIKTRGQQVTLSCSPISGHRSVSWYQQTPGQGLQFLFEYFSETQRNKGNFPGRFSGRQFSNSRSEMNVSTLELGDSALYLCASSEGLAGAGEQYFGPGTRLTVT.

This clonotype was counted many times. The rearrangement links TRBV6-2 or TRBV6-3 to TRBJ2-3; TRBD2 is a possible D gene (6 bases). Trimming stripped 6 bases from V and 1 base from J, with 11 bases between. Germline V gives CDR1 MNHEY, CDR2 SVGEGT. This CDR3 spans 14 amino acids. The CDR3 DNA is TGTGCCAGCAGGGAGGGCGGGCGCACAGATACGCAGTATTTT. Translation gives CASREGGRTDTQYF.

This clonotype was picked up a small number of times. The chain joins TRBV4-1 to TRBJ2-7; 7 bases line up with TRBD2. Germline V gene lookup returns CDR1 MGHRA and CDR2 YSYEKL. This CDR3 is 13 amino acids long. With 9 bases clipped from V and 7 bases from J, the junction kept 12 bases outside the gene matches. Written as DNA, the CDR3 is TGCGCCAGTCTGGGGCTGAGGGGAGGGGAGCAGTACTTC. It codes for CASLGLRGGEQYF.

The sample holds many counts of this clonotype. The chain recombines TRBV28 with TRBJ1-2; no reliable D call. The germline V gene encodes CDR1 MDHEN and CDR2 SYDVKM. The CDR3 has 13 amino acids. Trimming stripped 6 bases from V and 2 bases from J, with 10 bases between. The DNA for the CDR3 is TGTGCCAGCAGGTCCGGTGCAAACTATGGCTACACCTTC. This translates into CASRSGANYGYTF.

This clonotype was counted many times. The chain is built from TRBV5-1 and TRBJ1-2; D gene ambiguous. The CDR3 is 14 residues long. CDR1 SGHRS and CDR2 YFSETQ come from the germline V gene. V was clipped by 0 bases and J by 4 bases, with 10 bases between them. CDR3 nucleotides: TGCGCCAGCAGCTTGGAGAAGGCATTCTATGGCTACACCTTC. Translation gives CASSLEKAFYGYTF.

This clonotype was seen many times. J is TRBJ2-7 and V is TRBV30; the match to TRBD2 covers 11 bases. The CDR3 spans 13 residues. V gave up 5 bases and J gave up 2 bases; unmatched junction bases: 2. The germline gives CDR1 GTSNPN, CDR2 SVGIG (reference sequence). The CDR3 coding sequence is TGTGCCTGGGGTAGCGGGAGGGCCTACGAGCAGTACTTC. Its translation: CAWGSGRAYEQYF.

On this clonotype: A single base separates this from a much larger clone, so it may be a read error. Written as DNA, the CDR3 is TGTGCCAACAGGGGGGCCTCTAGCGGGTCGCTGTACTTC. Its protein is CANRGASSGSLYF. J is TRBJ2-7 and V is TRBV6-1; D tentatively reads TRBD1 or TRBD2 (8 bases each). The CDR3 has 13 residues. V lost 10 bases, J lost 12 bases, and 25 bases lay in between. Germline V gives CDR1 MNHNS, CDR2 SASEGT.

This sequence joins TRBV11-2 and TRBJ1-4, with 7 bases matching TRBD1. V was clipped by 0 bases and J by 2 bases; unmatched bases: 6. The V gene's germline CDR1 is SGHAT and CDR2 FQNNGV. CDR3 length equals 17 residues. CDR3 sequence: CASSLDRWDSTNEKLFF. The CDR3 DNA reads TGTGCCAGCAGCTTAGATAGATGGGACAGCACTAATGAAAAACTGTTTTTT.

V is TRBV10-3 and J is TRBJ2-1, with D perhaps matching TRBD2 (6 bases). The germline V gene encodes CDR1 ENHRY and CDR2 SYGVKD. This CDR3 comprises 16 residues. Trimming removed 0 bases at V and 4 bases at J, with 13 bases between. The CDR3 bases are TGTGCCATCAGTGAGTCATGGGCGGGAAAATACAATGAGCAGTTCTTC. Translating it yields CAISESWAGKYNEQFF.

This clonotype was seen repeatedly, ten times or more. This chain joins TRBV2 and TRBJ1-5; D is ambiguous. The V gene lost 3 bases and the J gene lost 0 bases, with 6 bases spanning the gap. This CDR3 has 14 residues. Germline CDR1 reads SNHLY; CDR2 reads FYNNEI. This CDR3 reads CASSEAVSNQPQHF. The CDR3, as DNA: TGTGCCAGCAGTGAGGCAGTTAGCAATCAGCCCCAGCATTTT.

This clonotype has ten or more counts. The rearrangement uses TRBV7-2 and TRBJ1-1; a weak D match, TRBD1 (5 bases). Trimming shortened V by 7 bases and J by 5 bases, and 26 bases separated the two germline ends. Per the germline V gene, CDR1 is SGHTA and CDR2 is FQGNSA. The CDR3 length is 17 residues. CDR3 amino acids: CASTLAGMGRRVTEAFF. The CDR3 nucleotides are TGTGCCAGCACCCTAGCGGGTATGGGGCGAAGGGTTACTGAAGCTTTCTTT.

A few counts support this clonotype. The germline gene is not matched at one end of the junction; a read error may be the cause. The chain is built from TRBV28 and TRBJ2-7; no reliable D call. The CDR3 loop spans 11 amino acids. Germline lookup yields CDR1 MDHEN and CDR2 SYDVKM. Here the CDR3 reads CASSLDEIRCF. In nucleotides, the CDR3 is TGTGCCAGCAGTTTGGATGAAATCCGTTGCTTC.

This clonotype has a count of ten or more. As DNA, the CDR3 is TGTGCCAGCAGCCAAGGAGGAGGAGGGAGCTATGGCTACACCTTC. Its translation is CASSQGGGGSYGYTF. The chain links TRBV4-2 to TRBJ1-2, with D hard to call. Germline loops: CDR1 LGHNA, CDR2 YNFKEQ. This CDR3 comprises 15 residues. V lost 1 base to trimming and J lost 4 bases, with 13 bases between them.

The sample holds many counts of this clonotype. The chain employs TRBV6-1 and TRBJ2-7, with TRBD1 identical over 8 bases. CDR3 size: 13 residues. The J segment lost 3 bases and the V segment lost 7 bases, leaving 5 bases of the junction unmatched. CDR1 and CDR2 from the germline V gene are MNHNS and SASEGT. CDR3 residues: CASIRTGHYEQYF. DNA for the CDR3: TGTGCCAGCATTAGGACAGGGCACTACGAGCAGTACTTC.

Comment on this clonotype: It may be a read error: a sequence one base away is much more abundant. The J gene is TRBJ1-5, the V gene TRBV27; 12 nucleotides agree with TRBD1. Looked up from germline, CDR1 is MNHEY and CDR2 is SMNVEV (reference sequence). V was pared by 6 bases and J by 5 bases, with 20 bases of the junction left unmatched. This CDR3 has 20 amino acids. The CDR3 reads CASSPIYSPGQGASDQPQHF. The CDR3 coding sequence is TGTGCCAGCAGCCCAATATATAGCCCGGGACAGGGGGCGTCCGATCAGCCCCAGCATTTT.

There are many counts of this clonotype. The chain links TRBV20-1 to TRBJ2-7, with D perhaps matching TRBD2 (6 bases). The CDR3 runs 18 residues. V lost 2 bases and J lost 2, with 25 bases in between. Germline V gives CDR1 DFQATT, CDR2 SNEGSKA (reference sequence). The CDR3, as DNA: TGCAGTGCTAGAATGATCAGCCGGGACTTGACATATCCCTACGAGCAGTACTTC. It translates to CSARMISRDLTYPYEQYF.

This clonotype appeared a few times. The chain uses TRBV12-3 or TRBV12-4 and TRBJ1-6; 8 nucleotides match TRBD1. V dropped 3 bases and J dropped 7; count of bases not matched to a gene: 2. The CDR3 has 14 amino acids. The CDR3 nucleotides are TGTGCCAGCAGTTTCAGGGGGCCGAATTCACCCCTCCACTTT. Its protein product is CASSFRGPNSPLHF.

The table lists this clonotype with many counts. This chain connects TRBV28 to TRBJ2-7; D gene ambiguous. Per the germline V gene, CDR1 is MDHEN and CDR2 is SYDVKM. The CDR3 totals 13 residues. V gave up 2 bases and J gave up 3 bases, with 8 bases separating them. CDR3 DNA sequence: TGTGCCAGCAGTTTACAGGAGTTCTACGAGCAGTACTTC. Residues: CASSLQEFYEQYF.

This clonotype appeared many times. This chain joins TRBV6-1 and TRBJ2-3; D call uncertain. CDR1 is MNHNS and CDR2 is SASEGT in the germline V gene. This CDR3 comprises 13 residues. Trimming removed 11 bases from V and 2 bases from J, with 14 bases in between. CDR3 in DNA: TGTGCCGTACGACGGGTCTTCACAGATACGCAGTATTTT. Amino acid sequence: CAVRRVFTDTQYF.

The rearrangement uses TRBV19 and TRBJ1-2; D perhaps matches TRBD1 (5 bases). V lost 3 bases and J lost 3, with 14 bases in between. The CDR3 is made up of 15 amino acids. Germline CDR1 LNHDA, CDR2 SQIVND (reference sequence). In DNA form, the CDR3 reads TGTGCCAGTAGTATTACGCTCAGGGCGGACTATGGCTACACCTTC. This sequence encodes CASSITLRADYGYTF.

This clonotype has ten or more counts. This chain connects TRBV2 to TRBJ2-1; D could derive from TRBD1 or TRBD2 (5 bases each). The germline CDR1 and CDR2 sequences are SNHLY and FYNNEI. This CDR3 is 16 amino acids long. The ends were cut back, 4 bases at V and 4 bases at J, with 17 bases in the middle. The CDR3 is CASSAEGPFPYNEQFF. The CDR3, as DNA: TGTGCCAGCAGTGCCGAGGGGCCCTTCCCGTACAATGAGCAGTTCTTC.